Below, 26 T cell receptor beta chains from the same sample are listed, as sequenced in a study of blood T cell repertoires in COVID-19 (dated by TCRdb to between 2020 and 2021). Libraries came from the immunoSEQ multiplex PCR assay. TCRdb provides this immuneACCESS table in a form limited to in-frame rearrangements. Some clones are lacking; in checked studies, under half of them reflect an unresolved V gene, and why the rest are absent is not known. In all, the sample holds about 240,000 clones, and around nine tenths of those were seen once. Clones ranked in the top ten supply approximately 4.2% of the sample. Material for sequencing was PBMCs or T cells enriched from blood (not recorded which). The receptor set was obtained from a woman aged 30 to 39 who had recovered from COVID-19.

This rearrangement joins TRBV28 to TRBJ1-5; the D gene is possibly TRBD1 (6 bases). V was shortened by 5 bases and J by 5 bases, with 13 bases between the two germline ends. Germline assignment: CDR1 MDHEN and CDR2 SYDVKM. The CDR3 has 14 residues. The CDR3 spells CASSALGGHQPQHF. The DNA for the CDR3 is TGTGCCAGCAGTGCGCTCGGGGGGCATCAGCCCCAGCATTTT.

The chain employs TRBV27 and TRBJ2-7, with D tentatively TRBD1 (5 bases). The germline gives CDR1 MNHEY, CDR2 SMNVEV (reference sequence). V was shortened by 6 bases and J by 6 bases, with 24 bases between the two germline ends. This CDR3 is built from 16 residues. CDR3 coding DNA: TGTGCCAGCAGACCCCTCTTCGGCCAGGGCGGACGCGAGCAGTACTTC. It encodes CASRPLFGQGGREQYF.

The V gene is TRBV28, the J gene TRBJ1-5; D remains unclear. This CDR3 comprises 14 residues. V lost 2 bases, J lost 3 bases, and 8 bases lay in between. Germline CDR1 MDHEN, CDR2 SYDVKM. CDR3 in amino acids: CASSLVQHNQPQHF. In DNA form, the CDR3 reads TGTGCCAGCAGTTTAGTACAGCACAATCAGCCCCAGCATTTT.

This rearrangement joins TRBV5-6 to TRBJ2-7, with 12 bases identical to TRBD2. The CDR3 consists of 16 residues. J gave up 3 bases and V 4 bases, and 8 bases lay outside the gene matches. CDR1 SGHDT and CDR2 YYEEEE come from the germline V gene. The CDR3 loop reads CASSARLAGDFYEQYF. In nucleotides, the CDR3 is TGTGCCAGCAGCGCCCGACTAGCGGGAGATTTCTACGAGCAGTACTTC.

The V and J genes are TRBV29-1 and TRBJ2-5; no clear D gene. CDR3 length equals 12 residues. V was clipped by 4 bases and J by 1 base, with 7 bases between them. Germline CDR1 and CDR2: SQVTM and ANQGSEA. The CDR3 DNA follows: TGCAGCGTTGGGCCAGGCCAAGAGACCCAGTACTTC. This encodes CSVGPGQETQYF.

The rearrangement links TRBV6-2 or TRBV6-3 to TRBJ2-3, with 10 bases matching TRBD2. Per the germline V gene, CDR1 is MNHEY and CDR2 is SVGEGT. The CDR3 spans 16 residues. Trimming cost V 0 bases and J 3 bases; bases outside gene matches: 3. The chain's CDR3 is CASSYSSSGRTDTQYF. The CDR3 bases are TGTGCCAGCAGTTACTCTTCTAGCGGGAGAACAGATACGCAGTATTTT.

The CDR3 DNA reads as TGTGCCAGCAGCCAAGAAACTGACCAGTACTTC. Translating gives CASSQETDQYF. The rearrangement uses TRBV3-1 (or the pseudogene TRBV3-2) and TRBJ2-5; D is undetermined. The CDR3 runs 11 residues. V lost 0 bases and J lost 10, with 6 bases in between. The germline V gene has CDR1 LGHDT and CDR2 YNNKEL (reference sequence).

This chain connects TRBV18 to TRBJ1-4; D remains unclear. This CDR3 comprises 15 residues. CDR1 is KGHSH, CDR2 LQKENI, per germline. Trimming cost V 2 bases and J 0 bases, with 7 bases left between them. CDR3 amino acids: CASSPVAPTNEKLFF. The CDR3 coding sequence is TGTGCCAGCTCACCAGTGGCCCCAACTAATGAAAAACTGTTTTTT. The full variable domain, in which reference TRBV18 and TRBJ1-4 provide the parts outside the CDR3, is NAGVMQNPRHLVRRRGQEARLRCSPMKGHSHVYWYRQLPEEGLKFMVYLQKENIIDESGMPKERFSAEFPKEGPSILRIQQVVRGDSAAYFCASSPVAPTNEKLFFGSGTQLSVL.

This chain uses TRBV5-5 with TRBJ1-5, with D unclear. Between the trimmed V and J ends, which lost 0 bases and 5 bases, there was a span of 15 bases. Germline CDR1 reads SGHKS; CDR2 reads YYEKEE (reference sequence). The CDR3 is 16 amino acids. In nucleotides, the CDR3 is TGTGCCAGCAGCTTGGGGTATATGGCGAGGGATCAGCCCCAGCATTTT. This encodes CASSLGYMARDQPQHF. The full variable domain, with the rest looked up from reference TRBV5-5 and TRBJ1-5, is DAGVTQSPTHLIKTRGQQVTLRCSPISGHKSVSWYQQVLGQGPQFIFQYYEKEERGRGNFPDRFSARQFPNYSSELNVNALLLGDSALYLCASSLGYMARDQPQHFGDGTRLSIL.

This sequence joins TRBV30 and TRBJ1-2; 11 bases align to TRBD1. V lost 5 bases, J lost 7 bases, and 0 bases stayed unmatched. CDR1 is GTSNPN and CDR2 is SVGIG in the germline V gene (reference sequence). The CDR3 runs to 11 residues. Written as DNA, the CDR3 is TGTGCCTGGGGGACAGGGGGTGGCTACACCTTC. Translation: CAWGTGGGYTF. The full variable domain, with the rest looked up from reference TRBV30 and TRBJ1-2, is SQTIHQWPATLVQPVGSPLSLECTVEGTSNPNLYWYRQAAGRGLQLLFYSVGIGQISSEVPQNLSASRPQDRQFILSSKKLLLSDSGFYLCAWGTGGGYTFGSGTRLTVV.

V and J are TRBV30 and TRBJ1-6; tentative D call: TRBD1 (5 bases). This CDR3 is 13 amino acids long. Between the trimmed V and J ends, which lost 0 bases and 6 bases, there was a span of 6 bases. Per the germline V gene, CDR1 is GTSNPN and CDR2 is SVGIG (reference sequence). DNA of the CDR3: TGTGCCTGGAGTGTAGGGGTTAATTCACCCCTCCACTTT. This sequence encodes CAWSVGVNSPLHF.

The gene calls are TRBV2 and TRBJ2-3; D call uncertain. The CDR3 is made up of 11 amino acids. V was cut by 7 bases and J by 6 bases, with 8 bases left in between. Per the germline V gene, CDR1 is SNHLY and CDR2 is FYNNEI. The CDR3 reads CASTPRDTQYF. Here the CDR3 DNA reads TGTGCCAGCACCCCGAGGGATACGCAGTATTTT.

This sequence joins TRBV19 and TRBJ2-2, with TRBD2 identical over 13 bases. This CDR3 comprises 15 residues. Trimming cost V 6 bases and J 4 bases; bases outside gene matches: 2. Germline CDR1 and CDR2: LNHDA and SQIVND (reference sequence). The CDR3 sequence: CASRGLAGVTGELFF. The CDR3 region has the DNA TGTGCCAGTAGAGGACTAGCGGGAGTCACCGGGGAGCTGTTTTTT. Based on the CDR3 plus reference TRBV19 and TRBJ2-2, the full variable domain is DGGITQSPKYLFRKEGQNVTLSCEQNLNHDAMYWYRQDPGQGLRLIYYSQIVNDFQKGDIAEGYSVSREKKESFPLTVTSAQKNPTAFYLCASRGLAGVTGELFFGEGSRLTVL.

The rearrangement links TRBV19 to TRBJ1-5; the match to TRBD1 covers 9 bases. The length of the CDR3 is 14 residues. CDR1 is LNHDA and CDR2 is SQIVND in the germline V gene (reference sequence). V lost 7 bases to trimming and J lost 1 base; unmatched junction nucleotides: 2. The CDR3 nucleotides read TGTGCCAGTAAAGGGACAGGGAGCAATCAGCCCCAGCATTTT. Residues: CASKGTGSNQPQHF.

The gene calls are TRBV5-1 and TRBJ1-1; unclear D gene. The CDR3 has 13 amino acids. CDR1 and CDR2 (germline): SGHRS, YFSETQ. Trimming left V 4 bases short and J 2 bases short, with 9 bases between. CDR3 in DNA: TGCGCCAGCAGCCGGGAAGTCAACACTGAAGCTTTCTTT. Protein sequence: CASSREVNTEAFF.

V usage is TRBV6-2 or TRBV6-3 and J usage is TRBJ1-1; D call uncertain. This CDR3 comprises 14 residues. Trimming removed 2 bases from V and 4 bases from J, with 11 bases in between. CDR1 and CDR2 (germline): MNHEY, SVGEGT. In DNA, the CDR3 is TGTGCCAGCAGTTACGGAGGTGGTGCCACTGAAGCTTTCTTT. The encoded protein is CASSYGGGATEAFF.

The V and J genes are TRBV11-3 and TRBJ2-1, with 8 bases identical to TRBD2. Germline V gene data show CDR1 as SGHNT and CDR2 as YENEEA. The CDR3 length is 16 residues. V lost 9 bases and J lost 0; bases outside the gene matches: 10. CDR3 sequence (DNA): TGTGCCAGGGTAAGCGGGAGTGCGAGCTCCTACAATGAGCAGTTCTTC. Its translation is CARVSGSASSYNEQFF.

V gene TRBV7-3 combines with J gene TRBJ1-2; D remains unclear. This CDR3 contains 15 residues. Deletions cut 5 bases from V and 6 bases from J, with 19 bases between. Germline-derived CDR1 and CDR2 are SGHTA and FQGTGA. The CDR3 loop reads CASSPTGIPAHGYTF. CDR3 coding DNA: TGTGCCAGCAGCCCTACCGGGATCCCCGCCCATGGCTACACCTTC.

The V call is TRBV19, the J call TRBJ1-1; maybe TRBD1 (5 bases). CDR3 length: 13 amino acids. Trimming removed 1 base from V and 10 bases from J, with 13 bases in between. Germline V gives CDR1 LNHDA, CDR2 SQIVND (reference sequence). The CDR3 nucleotides read TGTGCCAGTAGTATAGGGCAGGGAAGAAGAGCTTTCTTT. Residues: CASSIGQGRRAFF. Combining the CDR3 with reference TRBV19 and TRBJ1-1 gives the whole variable domain DGGITQSPKYLFRKEGQNVTLSCEQNLNHDAMYWYRQDPGQGLRLIYYSQIVNDFQKGDIAEGYSVSREKKESFPLTVTSAQKNPTAFYLCASSIGQGRRAFFGQGTRLTVV.

The chain links TRBV18 to TRBJ1-2; the match to TRBD1 covers 8 bases. The germline CDR1 and CDR2 sequences are KGHSH and LQKENI. This CDR3 is 16 amino acids long. The trim removed 3 bases at V and 1 base at J, leaving 7 bases unmatched. CDR3 sequence reads: CASSPSHRGDNYGYTF. The CDR3 DNA reads TGTGCCAGCTCACCGTCACACAGGGGGGATAACTATGGCTACACCTTC.

The CDR3 spells CASSREHRVYEQYF. Here the CDR3 DNA reads TGCGCCAGCAGCCGCGAGCATCGGGTTTACGAGCAGTACTTC. The rearrangement links TRBV4-1 to TRBJ2-7; D is ambiguous. V was trimmed by 4 bases and J by 4 bases, leaving 14 bases between them. Per the germline V gene, CDR1 is MGHRA and CDR2 is YSYEKL. The CDR3 extends over 14 amino acids.

The chain employs TRBV25-1 and TRBJ2-1, with D perhaps matching TRBD2 (5 bases). Trimming pared 1 base from V and 9 bases from J, leaving 10 bases between. This CDR3 has 13 amino acids. Per the germline V gene, CDR1 is MGHDK and CDR2 is SYGVNS. The CDR3 sequence: CASSESGWGEQFF. The CDR3 DNA sequence: TGTGCCAGCAGTGAATCGGGGTGGGGTGAGCAGTTCTTC.

Only a few counts were recorded for this clone. This rearrangement joins TRBV25-1 to TRBJ1-2; tentatively, D is TRBD1 (6 bases). Germline CDR1 and CDR2: MGHDK and SYGVNS. Between the trimmed V and J ends, which lost 10 bases and 4 bases, there was a span of 16 bases. The length of the CDR3 is 13 residues. CDR3 DNA sequence: TGTGCCACTTCTTTGGACAGATTCTATGGCTACACCTTC. This translates into CATSLDRFYGYTF.

The chain couples TRBV4-1 to TRBJ2-3, with 14 positions matching TRBD2. CDR1 is MGHRA, CDR2 YSYEKL, per germline. Unmatched junction bases numbered 3, after V lost 3 bases and J lost 4 bases. This CDR3 contains 16 residues. This chain's CDR3 is CASSQGLAGEADTQYF. The CDR3 DNA reads as TGCGCCAGCAGCCAGGGACTAGCGGGAGAGGCAGATACGCAGTATTTT.

The chain couples TRBV9 to TRBJ2-1, with no clear D. CDR1 is SGDLS, CDR2 YYNGEE, per germline. The CDR3 spans 11 residues. V was pared by 7 bases and J by 5 bases, with 7 bases between. Here the CDR3 reads CASPRDNEQFF. In nucleotides, the CDR3 is TGTGCCAGCCCCCGGGACAATGAGCAGTTCTTC.

The genes are TRBV5-1 and TRBJ2-3; 11 bases agree with TRBD2. Trimming took 0 bases from V and 5 from J; bases not matched to a gene: 2. The CDR3 has 15 amino acids. Germline V gives CDR1 SGHRS, CDR2 YFSETQ. The CDR3 DNA reads TGCGCCAGCAGCTTGGGACTAGCGGGGCAAGATACGCAGTATTTT. Protein sequence: CASSLGLAGQDTQYF.